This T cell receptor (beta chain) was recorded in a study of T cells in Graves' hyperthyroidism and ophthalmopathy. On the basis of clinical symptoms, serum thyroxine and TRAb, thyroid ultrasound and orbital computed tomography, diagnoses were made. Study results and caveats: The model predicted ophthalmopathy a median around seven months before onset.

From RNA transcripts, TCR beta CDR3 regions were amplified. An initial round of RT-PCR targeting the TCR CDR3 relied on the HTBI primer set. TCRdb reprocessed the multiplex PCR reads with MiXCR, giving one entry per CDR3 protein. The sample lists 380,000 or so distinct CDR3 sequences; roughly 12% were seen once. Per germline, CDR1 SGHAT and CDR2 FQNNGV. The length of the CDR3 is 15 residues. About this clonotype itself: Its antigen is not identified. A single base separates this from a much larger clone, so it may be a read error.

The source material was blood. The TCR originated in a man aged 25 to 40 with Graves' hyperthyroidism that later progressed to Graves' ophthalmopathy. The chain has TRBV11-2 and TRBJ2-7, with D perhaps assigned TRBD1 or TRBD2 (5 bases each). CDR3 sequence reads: CASSLDRGGVYGQYF. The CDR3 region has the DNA TGTGCCAGCAGCTTAGATCGGGGCGGAGTCTACGGGCAGTACTTC.